This entry features one T cell receptor (beta chain) sequence. The data belong to a study of PD-L1 blockade in urothelial cancer. The assay was immunoSEQ multiplex PCR, and TCRdb's table has in-frame clones only and misses some. The data contain 17,000 or so clones, around 90% of them singletons. Trimming left V 6 bases short and J 4 bases short, with 12 bases between. Germline V lookup: CDR1 SQVTM, CDR2 ANQGSEA. The CDR3 is made up of 12 amino acids. Sequenced material: PBMCs, taken around atezolizumab (anti-PD-L1) treatment. This sequence originates from a middle-aged man with urothelial cancer. V and J are TRBV29-1 and TRBJ1-1, with a possible D match to TRBD1 (6 bases). The CDR3 coding sequence is TGCAGCGTCGCAGGGGCGGCCACTGAAGCTTTCTTT. Translation gives CSVAGAATEAFF.